These 25 T cell receptor beta chains originate from one sample sequenced in a study of T cells after posttransplantation cyclophosphamide. Cyclophosphamide on days +3 and +4 followed busulfan-fludarabine conditioning and a marrow graft. The table came from immunoSEQ multiplex PCR; TCRdb's copy has only in-frame clones and leaves some out. The sample contains 15,000 to 20,000 clones, roughly 76% of which appear only once. The starting material was CD8+ T cells sorted from PBMCs, obtained approximately 2,000 days after a stem cell transplant with posttransplant cyclophosphamide. These receptor sequences come from a female patient in her 40s who received an allogeneic stem cell transplant from a related donor, was CMV-positive, and had no GVHD. Some T cells may have originated in the graft donor.

The chain recombines TRBV10-3 with TRBJ2-3; tentatively, D is TRBD2 (5 bases). The germline V gene has CDR1 ENHRY and CDR2 SYGVKD. CDR3 length: 21 amino acids. Trimming pared 4 bases from V and 0 bases from J, leaving 29 bases between. CDR3 sequence: CAISVTGSSENLYPSTDTQYF. CDR3 nucleotide sequence: TGTGCCATCAGTGTTACGGGGTCTTCCGAAAACTTGTACCCTAGCACAGATACGCAGTATTTT.

The table lists this clone with a few counts. The rearrangement uses TRBV2 and TRBJ1-4; perhaps TRBD1 as D (6 bases). From germline, CDR1 is SNHLY and CDR2 FYNNEI. The length of the CDR3 is 14 residues. V lost 5 bases, J lost 7 bases, and 14 bases lay in between. CDR3 region: CASSTNRDGEKLFF. The CDR3 nucleotides read TGTGCCAGCAGTACTAACAGGGATGGTGAAAAACTGTTTTTT.

The J gene is TRBJ2-5, the V gene TRBV5-1; D might be TRBD1 (6 bases). V was clipped by 3 bases and J by 3 bases, with 18 bases between them. The CDR3 length is 16 residues. CDR1 is SGHRS and CDR2 is YFSETQ in the germline V gene. CDR3 sequence (DNA): TGCGCCAGCAGCTCTCAACAGGGACGAGATAAAGAGACCCAGTACTTC. Its protein is CASSSQQGRDKETQYF.

The chain joins TRBV9 to TRBJ1-2, with TRBD1 matching 11 bases. With 3 bases clipped from V and 6 bases from J, the junction kept 13 bases outside the gene matches. The germline CDR1 and CDR2 sequences are SGDLS and YYNGEE. The CDR3 runs to 17 residues. The CDR3 coding sequence is TGTGCCAGCAGCGCCCGGACCTCGGACAGGGGGCTGGATGGCTACACCTTC. Protein: CASSARTSDRGLDGYTF.

This rearrangement joins TRBV27 to TRBJ2-7, with TRBD1 matching over 8 bases. Germline V gene data show CDR1 as MNHEY and CDR2 as SMNVEV (reference sequence). Trimming removed 0 bases from V and 1 base from J; junction bases left unmatched: 2. This CDR3 comprises 15 residues. CDR3 region: CASSLSGQGSYEQYF. For the CDR3, the DNA is TGTGCCAGCAGTTTATCAGGACAGGGATCCTACGAGCAGTACTTC.

V gene TRBV7-8 combines with J gene TRBJ2-2, with 10 bases matching TRBD2. This CDR3 has 18 residues. V lost 4 bases to trimming and J lost 2 bases; unmatched junction nucleotides: 10. Looked up from germline, CDR1 is SGHVS and CDR2 is FQNEAQ. The CDR3 bases are TGTGCCAGCAGCTCCTTAAGCGGGGGGGCCTCTAACACCGGGGAGCTGTTTTTT. This encodes CASSSLSGGASNTGELFF.

The rearrangement uses TRBV6-5 and TRBJ2-3; D might be TRBD1 (6 bases). Looked up from germline, CDR1 is MNHEY and CDR2 is SVGAGI. This CDR3 spans 14 amino acids. Trimming took off 7 bases at V and 3 bases at J, with 14 bases between the two ends. The CDR3 reads CASTPGVMTDTQYF. Written as DNA, the CDR3 is TGTGCCAGCACCCCAGGGGTTATGACAGATACGCAGTATTTT.

The rearrangement uses TRBV6-5 and TRBJ2-7; TRBD1 aligns across 10 bases. The CDR3 is made up of 14 amino acids. After removal of 5 bases from V and 7 bases from J, the junction contained 8 bases not matched to a gene. The germline V gene encodes CDR1 MNHEY and CDR2 SVGAGI. The CDR3 coding sequence is TGTGCCAGCAGTCCGGGACAGGGGATGTTAGAGCAGTACTTC. The encoded protein is CASSPGQGMLEQYF.

The chain carries TRBV14 and TRBJ2-3, with D hard to call. V was trimmed by 4 bases and J by 2 bases, leaving 19 bases between them. The CDR3 is 17 amino acids. Germline V gene sequence: CDR1 SGHDN, CDR2 FVKESK. The CDR3 region is CASSPYLTEPFTDTQYF. The CDR3 nucleotides are TGTGCCAGCAGCCCTTACTTGACGGAGCCCTTCACAGATACGCAGTATTTT.

This sequence joins TRBV28 and TRBJ1-4; 10 bases agree with TRBD1. Trimming removed 4 bases from V and 7 bases from J; junction bases left unmatched: 6. The CDR3 is 15 residues long. The germline CDR1 and CDR2 sequences are MDHEN and SYDVKM. CDR3 sequence (DNA): TGTGCCAGCAGTTCCCTGGACAGGGGGAGTGAAAAACTGTTTTTT. Its translation is CASSSLDRGSEKLFF. Combining the CDR3 with reference TRBV28 and TRBJ1-4 gives the whole variable domain DVKVTQSSRYLVKRTGEKVFLECVQDMDHENMFWYRQDPGLGLRLIYFSYDVKMKEKGDIPEGYSVSREKKERFSLILESASTNQTSMYLCASSSLDRGSEKLFFGSGTQLSVL.

The chain couples TRBV2 to TRBJ2-3, with TRBD2 matching 11 bases. The length of the CDR3 is 15 residues. Looked up from germline, CDR1 is SNHLY and CDR2 is FYNNEI. V was pared by 6 bases and J by 6 bases, with 8 bases of the junction left unmatched. In nucleotides, the CDR3 is TGTGCCAGCAGCCCCGGGACTAGCGGAGGGGATACGCAGTATTTT. It encodes CASSPGTSGGDTQYF.

The rearrangement uses TRBV4-2 and TRBJ2-2, with D possibly matching TRBD1 (5 bases). Trimming pared 0 bases from V and 5 bases from J, leaving 10 bases between. This CDR3 is 15 amino acids long. Germline CDR1 is LGHNA and CDR2 is YNFKEQ. Here the CDR3 DNA reads TGTGCCAGCAGCCAAGATTCAGGGTTGACCGGGGAGCTGTTTTTT. Its translation is CASSQDSGLTGELFF.

As concerns this clone: Other DNA sequences within the sample encode an identical CDR3. Here the CDR3 reads CASSLGQGNQPQHF. The CDR3 DNA sequence: TGTGCCAGCAGTTTGGGTCAGGGCAATCAGCCCCAGCATTTT. The genes are TRBV28 and TRBJ1-5; D is ambiguous. Between the trimmed V and J ends, which lost 3 bases and 2 bases, there was a span of 8 bases. Looked up from germline, CDR1 is MDHEN and CDR2 is SYDVKM. CDR3 length: 14 amino acids.

The rearrangement uses TRBV5-1 and TRBJ2-1; perhaps TRBD2 as D (6 bases). This CDR3 is 13 amino acids long. Germline V gene data show CDR1 as SGHRS and CDR2 as YFSETQ. V shed 4 bases and J shed 9 bases, with 14 bases lying between them. CDR3 DNA sequence: TGCGCCAGCAGCCCGGCCCAGGGAGGTGAGCAGTTCTTC. Translating it yields CASSPAQGGEQFF.

The rearrangement links TRBV23-1 to TRBJ2-2; no definite D call. TRBV23-1 is designated an ORF whose function remains uncertain. The CDR3 consists of 15 residues. V was shortened by 0 bases and J by 3 bases, with 8 bases between the two germline ends. DNA for the CDR3: TGCGCCAGCAGTCAATCGGTCGAGTACACCGGGGAGCTGTTTTTT. It is translated as CASSQSVEYTGELFF.

The J gene is TRBJ2-3, the V gene TRBV7-9; 8 nucleotides match TRBD1. This CDR3 is built from 16 residues. Germline V gives CDR1 SEHNR, CDR2 FQNEAQ (reference sequence). V dropped 4 bases and J dropped 1; count of bases not matched to a gene: 7. The CDR3 DNA sequence: TGTGCCAGCAGCTCTACGGACAGGGCGCGCACAGATACGCAGTATTTT. Translated: CASSSTDRARTDTQYF.

V is TRBV10-3 and J is TRBJ1-1; D remains unclear. Trimming stripped 2 bases from V and 0 bases from J, with 13 bases between. The CDR3 extends over 16 amino acids. The germline CDR1 and CDR2 sequences are ENHRY and SYGVKD. The CDR3 loop is CAISEVEVLMNTEAFF. The CDR3 nucleotides read TGTGCCATCAGTGAGGTCGAGGTTCTCATGAACACTGAAGCTTTCTTT.

The chain couples TRBV19 to TRBJ2-1, with a possible D match to TRBD2 (6 bases). CDR3 length: 15 residues. Trimming cost V 5 bases and J 6 bases, with 17 bases left between them. CDR1 and CDR2 from the germline V gene are LNHDA and SQIVND (reference sequence). CDR3 loop: CASSPSEYQINEQFF. The CDR3 DNA reads TGTGCCAGTAGTCCTAGCGAGTACCAAATCAATGAGCAGTTCTTC.

The rearrangement links TRBV4-1 to TRBJ1-4; D possibly corresponds to TRBD1 (6 bases). The CDR3 totals 14 residues. The V gene lost 1 base and the J gene lost 6 bases, with 9 bases spanning the gap. Germline V CDR1 and CDR2: MGHRA, YSYEKL. The CDR3 coding sequence is TGCGCCAGCAGCCAAGTACAGGGAGATGAAAAACTGTTTTTT. Amino acid sequence: CASSQVQGDEKLFF.

The CDR3, as DNA: TGCGCCAGCAGCTTGCTACAGGGGAGGAATGAGCAGTTCTTC. Protein product: CASSLLQGRNEQFF. The chain employs TRBV5-1 and TRBJ2-1; tentative D call: TRBD1 (7 bases). CDR1 and CDR2 (germline): SGHRS, YFSETQ. This CDR3 contains 14 residues. With 1 base removed from V and 7 bases from J, the gap between germline ends came to 12 bases.

The chain is built from TRBV5-6 and TRBJ2-7, with D possibly TRBD1 on 5 matching bases. The CDR3 covers 13 residues. Trimming removed 7 bases at V and 6 bases at J, with 17 bases between. Germline V gene data show CDR1 as SGHDT and CDR2 as YYEEEE. CDR3 coding DNA: TGTGCCAGCCGGACACCTGGCCCTGTCGAGCAGTACTTC. Protein product: CASRTPGPVEQYF. Full variable domain (outside the CDR3, taken from reference TRBV5-6 and TRBJ2-7): DAGVTQSPTHLIKTRGQQVTLRCSPKSGHDTVSWYQQALGQGPQFIFQYYEEEERQRGNFPDRFSGHQFPNYSSELNVNALLLGDSALYLCASRTPGPVEQYFGPGTRLTVT.

This chain connects TRBV10-2 to TRBJ2-3; 9 bases are shared with TRBD2. After removal of 3 bases from V and 0 bases from J, the junction contained 10 bases not matched to a gene. Germline CDR1 WSHSY, CDR2 SAAADI. The CDR3 spans 18 residues. CDR3 region: CASSDPAGGAISTDTQYF. For the CDR3, the DNA is TGCGCCAGCAGTGACCCCGCGGGGGGGGCCATCAGCACAGATACGCAGTATTTT.

V and J are TRBV6-5 and TRBJ1-4; no reliable D call. The V end lost 0 bases, the J end lost 8 bases, and 10 bases lay between the germline ends. Germline CDR1 and CDR2: MNHEY and SVGAGI. This CDR3 contains 14 residues. CDR3 DNA: TGTGCCAGCAGTTACTCCTGGGCCCACGAAAAACTGTTTTTT. Protein product: CASSYSWAHEKLFF.

A few counts support this clone. The chain combines TRBV2 with TRBJ1-6; 7 nucleotides line up with TRBD1. The junction had 13 bases not matched to a gene; V was cut back by 7 bases and J by 7 bases. This CDR3 has 16 residues. In germline, CDR1 is SNHLY, CDR2 FYNNEI. The DNA for the CDR3 is TGTGCCAGCACAGTACAGGGGATGTCGGTAAATTCACCCCTCCACTTT. Amino acids: CASTVQGMSVNSPLHF.

By proportion, this clone is medium-sized. For the CDR3, the DNA is TGTGCCAGCAGCTACCGATTTCGGACAGGGGGGAGGGAAGAGACCCAGTACTTC. Its protein product is CASSYRFRTGGREETQYF. V gene TRBV7-9 combines with J gene TRBJ2-5; 10 bases agree with TRBD1. This CDR3 is built from 18 residues. Germline lookup yields CDR1 SEHNR and CDR2 FQNEAQ (reference sequence). J gave up 3 bases and V 4 bases, and 14 bases lay outside the gene matches.